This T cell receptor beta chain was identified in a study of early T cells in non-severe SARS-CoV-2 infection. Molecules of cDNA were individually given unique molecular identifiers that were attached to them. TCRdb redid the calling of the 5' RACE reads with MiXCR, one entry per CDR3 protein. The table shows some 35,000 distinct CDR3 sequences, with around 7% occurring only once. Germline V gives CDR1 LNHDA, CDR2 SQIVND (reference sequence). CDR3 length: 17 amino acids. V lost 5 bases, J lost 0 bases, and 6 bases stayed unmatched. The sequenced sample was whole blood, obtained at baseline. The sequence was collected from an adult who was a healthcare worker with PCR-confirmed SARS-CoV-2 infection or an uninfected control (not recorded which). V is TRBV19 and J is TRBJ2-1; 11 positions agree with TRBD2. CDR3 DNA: TGTGCCAGTAGTGTAGGACTAGCGGGCAGCTCCTACAATGAGCAGTTCTTC. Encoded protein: CASSVGLAGSSYNEQFF.